The present TCR beta chain was sequenced within a study of control samples from healthy donors and cancer patients. CDR1 and CDR2 from the germline V gene are SGHNT and YENEEA. This CDR3 has 13 amino acids. Trimming left V 4 bases short and J 6 bases short, with 13 bases between. Sequencing was performed with immunoSEQ multiplex PCR; in TCRdb, only in-frame clones are kept and a portion is missing. Of fewer than 95,000 clones in the sample, more than 70% are singletons; the top ten hold approximately 2.1%. This receptor was identified in a woman between 40 and 50 years old in good health. Material: blood. V gene TRBV11-3 combines with J gene TRBJ2-7, with D unresolved. The CDR3 DNA reads TGTGCCAGCAGCTCTTTGGCCGGCGGCGAGCAGTACTTC. Translated: CASSSLAGGEQYF.